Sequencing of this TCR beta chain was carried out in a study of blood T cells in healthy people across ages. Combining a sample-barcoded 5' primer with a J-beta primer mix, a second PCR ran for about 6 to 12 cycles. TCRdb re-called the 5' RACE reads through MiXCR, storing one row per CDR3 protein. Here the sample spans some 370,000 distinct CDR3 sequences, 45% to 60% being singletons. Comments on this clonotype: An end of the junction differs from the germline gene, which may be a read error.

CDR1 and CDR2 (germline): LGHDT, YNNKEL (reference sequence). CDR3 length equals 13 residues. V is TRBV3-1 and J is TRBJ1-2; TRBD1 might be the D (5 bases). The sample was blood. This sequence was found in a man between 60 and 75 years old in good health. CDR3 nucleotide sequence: TGTGCCAGCAGCCCCTTCCAGGGTTCTGGCTACACCTTT. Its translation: CASSPFQGSGYTF.